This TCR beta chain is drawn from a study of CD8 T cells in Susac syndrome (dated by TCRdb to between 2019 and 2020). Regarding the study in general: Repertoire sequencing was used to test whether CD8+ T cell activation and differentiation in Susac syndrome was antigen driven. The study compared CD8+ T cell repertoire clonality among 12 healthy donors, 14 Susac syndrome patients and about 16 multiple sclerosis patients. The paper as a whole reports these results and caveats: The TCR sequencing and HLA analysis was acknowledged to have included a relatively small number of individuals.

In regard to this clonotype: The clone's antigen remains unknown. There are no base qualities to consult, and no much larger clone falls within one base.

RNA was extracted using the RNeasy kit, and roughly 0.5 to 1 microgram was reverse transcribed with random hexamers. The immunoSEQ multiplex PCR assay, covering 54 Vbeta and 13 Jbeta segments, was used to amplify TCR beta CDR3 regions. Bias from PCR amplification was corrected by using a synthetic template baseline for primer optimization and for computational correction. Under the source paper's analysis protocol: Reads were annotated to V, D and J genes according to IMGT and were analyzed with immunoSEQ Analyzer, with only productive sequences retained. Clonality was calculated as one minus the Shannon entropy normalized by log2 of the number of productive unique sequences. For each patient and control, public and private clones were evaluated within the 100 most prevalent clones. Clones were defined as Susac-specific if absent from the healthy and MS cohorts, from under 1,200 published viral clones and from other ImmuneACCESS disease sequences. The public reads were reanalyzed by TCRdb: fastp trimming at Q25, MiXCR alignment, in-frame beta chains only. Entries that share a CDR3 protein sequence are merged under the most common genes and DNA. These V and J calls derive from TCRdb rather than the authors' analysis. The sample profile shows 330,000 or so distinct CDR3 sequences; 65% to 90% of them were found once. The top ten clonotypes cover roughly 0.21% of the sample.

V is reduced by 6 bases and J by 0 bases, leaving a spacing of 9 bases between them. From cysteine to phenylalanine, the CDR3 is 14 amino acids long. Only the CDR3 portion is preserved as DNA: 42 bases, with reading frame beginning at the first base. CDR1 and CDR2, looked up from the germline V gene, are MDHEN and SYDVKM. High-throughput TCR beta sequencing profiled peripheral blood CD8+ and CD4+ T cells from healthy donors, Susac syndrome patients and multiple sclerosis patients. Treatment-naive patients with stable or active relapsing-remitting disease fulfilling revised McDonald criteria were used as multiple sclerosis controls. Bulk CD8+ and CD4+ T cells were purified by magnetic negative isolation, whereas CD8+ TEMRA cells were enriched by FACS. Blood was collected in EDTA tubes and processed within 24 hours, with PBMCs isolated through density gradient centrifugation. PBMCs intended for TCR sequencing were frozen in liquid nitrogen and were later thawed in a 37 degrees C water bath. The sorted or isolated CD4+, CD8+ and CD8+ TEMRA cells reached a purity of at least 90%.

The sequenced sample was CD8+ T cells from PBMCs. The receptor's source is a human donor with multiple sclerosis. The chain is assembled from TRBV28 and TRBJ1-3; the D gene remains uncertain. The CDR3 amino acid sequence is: CASSPLHSGNTIYF. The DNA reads TGTGCCAGCAGCCCTCTTCACTCTGGAAACACCATATATTTT.